The T cell receptor beta chain described here comes from a study of shared clonotypes between healthy human individuals. Findings of the study overall: Generation probabilities were higher for clonotypes shared across all four sorted-subset donors than for unshared ones.

This clone was found a few times. Its antigen is not known. The CDR3 loop spans 12 amino acids. The germline V gene has CDR1 MNHNS and CDR2 SASEGT. V dropped 1 base and J dropped 5 bases, with 6 bases sitting between them. Clones were read by immunoSEQ multiplex PCR, and TCRdb kept only the in-frame ones, dropping some. The top ten hold 0.09% to 0.13% of the sample, which has approximately 590,000 clones, roughly 95% seen once. CD45RO-negative cells were positively selected for CCR7, leaving out terminally differentiated effector memory CD45RA+ cells. V and J are TRBV6-1 and TRBJ2-7; D ambiguous. The clonotype was recovered from a woman aged 30 to 39 in good health. Sequencing was carried out using naive CD8+ T cells sorted from blood. The CDR3 loop is CASSEVRNEQYF. CDR3 coding DNA: TGTGCCAGCAGTGAAGTTAGGAACGAGCAGTACTTC.